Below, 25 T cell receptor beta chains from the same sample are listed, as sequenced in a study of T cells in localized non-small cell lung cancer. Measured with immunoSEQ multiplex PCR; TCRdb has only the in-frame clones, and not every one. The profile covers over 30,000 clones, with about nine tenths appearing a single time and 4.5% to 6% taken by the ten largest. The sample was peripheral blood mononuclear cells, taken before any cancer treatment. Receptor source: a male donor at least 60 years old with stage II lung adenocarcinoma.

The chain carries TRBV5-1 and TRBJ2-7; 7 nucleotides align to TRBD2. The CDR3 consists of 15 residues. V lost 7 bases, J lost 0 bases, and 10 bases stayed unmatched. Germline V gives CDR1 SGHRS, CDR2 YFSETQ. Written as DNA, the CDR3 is TGCGCCAGCCGCTGGGCCGGCGGGAGCTCCTACGAGCAGTACTTC. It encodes CASRWAGGSSYEQYF.

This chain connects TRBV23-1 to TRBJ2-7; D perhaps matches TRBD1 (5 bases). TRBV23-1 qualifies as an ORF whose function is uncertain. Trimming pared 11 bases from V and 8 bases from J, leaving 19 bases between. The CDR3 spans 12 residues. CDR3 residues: CACTGNQLKQYF. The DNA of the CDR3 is TGCGCCTGCACAGGTAACCAGTTGAAGCAGTACTTC.

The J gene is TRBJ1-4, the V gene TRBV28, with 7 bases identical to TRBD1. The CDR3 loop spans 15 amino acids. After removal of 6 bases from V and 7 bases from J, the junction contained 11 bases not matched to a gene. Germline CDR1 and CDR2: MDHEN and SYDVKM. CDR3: CASSSNSGTAEKLFF. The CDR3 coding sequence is TGTGCCAGCAGCTCGAATTCCGGGACAGCTGAAAAACTGTTTTTT.

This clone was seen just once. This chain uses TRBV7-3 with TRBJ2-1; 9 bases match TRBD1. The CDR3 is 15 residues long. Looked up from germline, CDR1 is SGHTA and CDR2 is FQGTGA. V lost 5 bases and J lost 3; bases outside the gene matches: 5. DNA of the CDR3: TGTGCCAGCAGCACCGGGACAGGGTTCTACAATGAGCAGTTCTTC. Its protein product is CASSTGTGFYNEQFF.

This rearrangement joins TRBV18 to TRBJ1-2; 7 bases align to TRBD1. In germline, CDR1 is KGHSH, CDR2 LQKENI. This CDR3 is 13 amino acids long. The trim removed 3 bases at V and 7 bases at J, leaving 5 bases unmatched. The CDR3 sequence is CASSPDRAGGYTF. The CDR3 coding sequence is TGTGCCAGCTCACCCGACAGGGCCGGTGGCTACACCTTC.

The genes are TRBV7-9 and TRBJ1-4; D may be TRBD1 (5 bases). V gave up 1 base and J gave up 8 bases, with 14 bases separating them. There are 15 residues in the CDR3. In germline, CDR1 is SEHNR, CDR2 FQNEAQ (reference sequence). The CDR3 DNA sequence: TGTGCCAGCAGCTTAGGGGGCTGGAACCTAGAAAAACTGTTTTTT. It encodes CASSLGGWNLEKLFF.

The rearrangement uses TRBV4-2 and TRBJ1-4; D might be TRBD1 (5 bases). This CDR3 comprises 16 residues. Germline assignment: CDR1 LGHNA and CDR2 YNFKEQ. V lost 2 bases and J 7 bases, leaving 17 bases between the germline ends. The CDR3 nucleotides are TGTGCCAGCAGCCAATCCGTAGGGCAGGGAGGTGAAAAACTGTTTTTT. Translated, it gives CASSQSVGQGGEKLFF.

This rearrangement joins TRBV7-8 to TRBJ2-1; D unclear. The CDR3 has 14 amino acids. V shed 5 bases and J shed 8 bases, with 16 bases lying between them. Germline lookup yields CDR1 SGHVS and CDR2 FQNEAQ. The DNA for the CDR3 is TGTGCCAGCAGCCCCCGGACGAGCGTGGATGAGCAGTTCTTC. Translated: CASSPRTSVDEQFF. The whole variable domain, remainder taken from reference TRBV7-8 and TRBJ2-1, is GAGVSQSPRYKVAKRGQDVALRCDPISGHVSLFWYQQALGQGPEFLTYFQNEAQLDKSGLPSDRFFAERPEGSVSTLKIQRTQQEDSAVYLCASSPRTSVDEQFFGPGTRLTVL.

CDR3 nucleotides: TGTGCCAGCAGCCTGTATTACTACGAGCAGTACTTC. Translated: CASSLYYYEQYF. This chain links TRBV7-2 with TRBJ2-7, with D hard to call. V lost 5 bases and J 3 bases, leaving 8 bases between the germline ends. The CDR3 has 12 residues. Germline CDR1 SGHTA, CDR2 FQGNSA.

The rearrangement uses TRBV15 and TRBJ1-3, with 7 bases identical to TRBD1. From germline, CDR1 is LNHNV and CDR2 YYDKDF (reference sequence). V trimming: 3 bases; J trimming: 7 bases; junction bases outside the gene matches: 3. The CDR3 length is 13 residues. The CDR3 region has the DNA TGTGCCACCAGCAGTATCAGGGGGAACACCATATATTTT. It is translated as CATSSIRGNTIYF.

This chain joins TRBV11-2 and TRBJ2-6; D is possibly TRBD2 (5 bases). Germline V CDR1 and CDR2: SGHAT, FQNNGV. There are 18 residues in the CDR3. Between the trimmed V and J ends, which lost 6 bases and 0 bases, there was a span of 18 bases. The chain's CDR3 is CASREPLRRISGANVLTF. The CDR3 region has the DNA TGTGCCAGCAGGGAGCCTCTAAGGAGGATCTCTGGGGCCAACGTCCTGACTTTC.

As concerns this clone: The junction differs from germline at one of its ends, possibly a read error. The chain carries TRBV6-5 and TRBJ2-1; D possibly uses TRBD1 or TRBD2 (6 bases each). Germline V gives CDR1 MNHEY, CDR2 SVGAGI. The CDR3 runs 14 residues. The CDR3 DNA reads TGTGCCAGCACCCAAGGGGGAGGATACAATGAGCAATTCTTC. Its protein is CASTQGGGYNEQFF.

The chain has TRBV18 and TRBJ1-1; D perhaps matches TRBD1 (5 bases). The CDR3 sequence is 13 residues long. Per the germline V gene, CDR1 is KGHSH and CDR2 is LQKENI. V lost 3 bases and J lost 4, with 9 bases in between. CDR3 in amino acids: CASSPQGATEAFF. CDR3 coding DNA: TGTGCCAGCTCACCGCAAGGGGCCACTGAAGCTTTCTTT. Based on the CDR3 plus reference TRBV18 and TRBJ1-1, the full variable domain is NAGVMQNPRHLVRRRGQEARLRCSPMKGHSHVYWYRQLPEEGLKFMVYLQKENIIDESGMPKERFSAEFPKEGPSILRIQQVVRGDSAAYFCASSPQGATEAFFGQGTRLTVV.

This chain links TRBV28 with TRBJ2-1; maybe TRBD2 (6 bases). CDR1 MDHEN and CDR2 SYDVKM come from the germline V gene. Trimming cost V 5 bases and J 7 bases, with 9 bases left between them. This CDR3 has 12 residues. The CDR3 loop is CASSLGLNEQFF. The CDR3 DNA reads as TGTGCCAGCAGTCTGGGACTTAATGAGCAGTTCTTC.

This CDR3 is CASSGRPGVSTDTQYF. CDR3 DNA: TGTGCCAGCAGTGGGAGACCAGGAGTTAGCACAGATACGCAGTATTTT. The gene calls are TRBV6-6 and TRBJ2-3; possibly TRBD2 for D (5 bases). Germline CDR1 reads MNHNY; CDR2 reads SVGAGI (reference sequence). Trimming shortened V by 5 bases and J by 0 bases, and 15 bases separated the two germline ends. CDR3 length: 16 residues.

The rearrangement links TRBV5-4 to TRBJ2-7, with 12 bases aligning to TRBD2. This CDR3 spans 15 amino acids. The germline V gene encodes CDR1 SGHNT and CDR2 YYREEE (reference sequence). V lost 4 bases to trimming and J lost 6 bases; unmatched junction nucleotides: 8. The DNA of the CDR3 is TGTGCCAGCAGCGCCCGACTAGCGGGAGAAGGCGAGCAGTACTTC. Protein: CASSARLAGEGEQYF.

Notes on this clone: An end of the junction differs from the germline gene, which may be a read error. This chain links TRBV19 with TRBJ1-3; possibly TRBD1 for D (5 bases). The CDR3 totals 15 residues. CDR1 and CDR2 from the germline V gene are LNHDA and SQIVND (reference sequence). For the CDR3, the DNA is TGTGCCAGTAGTCTCGGGACGTCGTCTGGAAACACCGTATATTTT. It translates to CASSLGTSSGNTVYF. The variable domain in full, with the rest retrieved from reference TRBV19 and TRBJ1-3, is DGGITQSPKYLFRKEGQNVTLSCEQNLNHDAMYWYRQDPGQGLRLIYYSQIVNDFQKGDIAEGYSVSREKKESFPLTVTSAQKNPTAFYLCASSLGTSSGNTVYFGEGSWLTVV.

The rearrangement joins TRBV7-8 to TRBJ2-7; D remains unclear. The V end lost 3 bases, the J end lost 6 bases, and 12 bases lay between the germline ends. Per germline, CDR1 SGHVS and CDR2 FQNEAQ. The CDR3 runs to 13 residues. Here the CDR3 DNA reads TGTGCCAGCAGCTTCACACCTTTGGGCGAGCAGTACTTC. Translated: CASSFTPLGEQYF.

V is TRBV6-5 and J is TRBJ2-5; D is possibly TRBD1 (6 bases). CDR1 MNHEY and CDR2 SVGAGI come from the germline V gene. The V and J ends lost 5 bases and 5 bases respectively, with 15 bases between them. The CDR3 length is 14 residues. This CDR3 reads CASSPQGLGETQYF. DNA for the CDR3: TGTGCCAGCAGTCCACAGGGATTAGGGGAGACCCAGTACTTC.

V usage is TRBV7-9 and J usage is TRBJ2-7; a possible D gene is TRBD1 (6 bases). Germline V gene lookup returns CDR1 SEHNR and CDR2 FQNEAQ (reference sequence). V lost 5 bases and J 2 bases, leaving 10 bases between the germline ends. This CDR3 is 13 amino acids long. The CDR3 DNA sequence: TGTGCCAGCAGCCCAGGGGCGACCTACGAGCAGTACTTC. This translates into CASSPGATYEQYF. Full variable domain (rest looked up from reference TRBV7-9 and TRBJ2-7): DTGVSQNPRHKITKRGQNVTFRCDPISEHNRLYWYRQTLGQGPEFLTYFQNEAQLEKSRLLSDRFSAERPKGSFSTLEIQRTEQGDSAMYLCASSPGATYEQYFGPGTRLTVT.

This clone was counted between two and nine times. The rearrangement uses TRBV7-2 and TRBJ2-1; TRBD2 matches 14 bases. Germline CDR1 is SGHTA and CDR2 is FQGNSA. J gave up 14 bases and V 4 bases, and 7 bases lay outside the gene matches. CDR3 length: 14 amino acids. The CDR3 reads CASSYRLAGGPEFF. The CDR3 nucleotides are TGTGCCAGCAGCTACAGACTAGCGGGAGGGCCGGAGTTCTTC.

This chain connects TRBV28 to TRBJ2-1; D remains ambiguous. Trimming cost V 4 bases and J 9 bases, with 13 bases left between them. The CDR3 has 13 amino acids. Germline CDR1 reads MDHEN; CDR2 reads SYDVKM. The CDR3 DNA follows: TGTGCCAGCAGTTCCCGGCCCGGCAGTGAGCAGTTCTTC. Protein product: CASSSRPGSEQFF.

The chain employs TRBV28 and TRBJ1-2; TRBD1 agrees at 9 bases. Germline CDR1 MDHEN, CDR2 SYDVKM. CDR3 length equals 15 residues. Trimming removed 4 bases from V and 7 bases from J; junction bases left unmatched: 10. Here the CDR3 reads CASSWAQGAMGGYTF. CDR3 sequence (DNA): TGTGCCAGCAGTTGGGCACAGGGGGCGATGGGTGGCTACACCTTC.

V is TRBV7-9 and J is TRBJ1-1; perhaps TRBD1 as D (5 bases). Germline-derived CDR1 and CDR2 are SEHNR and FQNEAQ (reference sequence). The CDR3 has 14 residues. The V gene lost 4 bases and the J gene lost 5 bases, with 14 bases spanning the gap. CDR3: CASSSDAGRTEAFF. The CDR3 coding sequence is TGTGCCAGCAGCTCGGATGCAGGGAGAACTGAAGCTTTCTTT.

The CDR3 DNA reads TGTGCCAGCAGCACCACTCTACGGGGTTTTAATGAAAAACTGTTTTTT. Translation gives CASSTTLRGFNEKLFF. The V call is TRBV2, the J call TRBJ1-4; unclear D gene. Germline CDR1 and CDR2: SNHLY and FYNNEI. CDR3 length: 16 residues. V gave up 6 bases and J gave up 4 bases, with 18 bases separating them.